Presented here are 5 T cell receptor beta chains from one specimen sequenced in a study of T cell repertoires in cytomegalovirus infection (dated by TCRdb to about 2019). The treatment or condition label of this sample denotes: in vitro stimulation with specific CMV peptide epitopes to enrich CMV-specific T cells. The antigens these receptors bind are not known. The run used an Illumina HiSeq 1500. The raw public reads went through TCRdb reprocessing: fastp at Q25, MiXCR clone calling, in-frame beta chains kept. Identical CDR3 proteins give one entry, which carries the most common genes and DNA. The sample data list a few hundred thousand distinct CDR3 sequences, and 40% of these were observed just once. Clones ranked in the top ten supply 48% of the sample. Sequenced material: cultured PBMCs, taken from culture after CMV antigen stimulation. The receptors derive from a human donor in good health (CMV status not recorded). Some clones in this sample may be carry-over from other donors' samples.

CDR3 residues: CASSFGGGSRNEQFF. In DNA form, the CDR3 reads TGTGCCAGCAGCTTCGGGGGGGGCTCTCGTAATGAGCAGTTCTTC. This chain uses TRBV7-8 with TRBJ2-1; TRBD2 matches 8 bases. The germline V gene encodes CDR1 SGHVS and CDR2 FQNEAQ. After removal of 3 bases from V and 7 bases from J, the junction contained 8 bases not matched to a gene. The CDR3 runs to 15 residues. Based on the CDR3 plus reference TRBV7-8 and TRBJ2-1, the full variable domain is GAGVSQSPRYKVAKRGQDVALRCDPISGHVSLFWYQQALGQGPEFLTYFQNEAQLDKSGLPSDRFFAERPEGSVSTLKIQRTQQEDSAVYLCASSFGGGSRNEQFFGPGTRLTVL.

V and J are TRBV20-1 and TRBJ2-1; 7 positions match TRBD2. Germline loops: CDR1 DFQATT, CDR2 SNEGSKA (reference sequence). J was trimmed by 5 bases and V by 3 bases; bases with no gene match: 10. The CDR3 sequence is 15 residues long. In DNA form, the CDR3 reads TGCAGTGCTAGTAACCCCTCAGCGGGGAACAATGAGCAGTTCTTC. This encodes CSASNPSAGNNEQFF.

The chain uses TRBV11-2 and TRBJ2-7, with 12 bases fitting TRBD2. The CDR3 totals 17 residues. V dropped 2 bases and J dropped 5; count of bases not matched to a gene: 10. The germline gives CDR1 SGHAT, CDR2 FQNNGV. The CDR3 region is CASSLNLAGGPWNEQYF. The CDR3 bases are TGTGCCAGCAGCTTAAATCTAGCGGGAGGGCCGTGGAACGAGCAGTACTTC.

CDR3 in amino acids: CASSPRDGGFNEQYF. CDR3 DNA sequence: TGTGCCAGCAGCCCCCGGGACGGGGGGTTCAACGAGCAGTACTTC. V and J are TRBV7-2 and TRBJ2-7; 7 positions match TRBD2. Germline V gene lookup returns CDR1 SGHTA and CDR2 FQGNSA. Trimming removed 5 bases from V and 5 bases from J; junction bases left unmatched: 12. This CDR3 has 15 residues.

The chain recombines TRBV12-3 or TRBV12-4 with TRBJ2-1; maybe TRBD2 (5 bases). The CDR3 length is 15 residues. The V end was cut by 3 bases, the J end by 6 bases, with 15 bases between. CDR3 amino acids: CASSFPPPGGNEQFF. The CDR3 coding sequence is TGTGCCAGCAGTTTCCCCCCCCCCGGAGGCAATGAGCAGTTCTTC.